This TCR beta chain was captured in a study of OX40 agonist ivuxolimab in advanced cancers. The overall study: The dose-escalation cohort was approximately 81% male, with a mean age of around 60 years, ranging about 23 to 90.

Trimming took 3 bases from V and 5 from J; bases not matched to a gene: 9. This CDR3 has 15 residues. Germline V gene data show CDR1 as SGHAT and CDR2 as FQNNGV. As concerns this clone: Its target is not known.

Here immunoSEQ multiplex PCR was the method, and the copy in TCRdb shows in-frame clones only, minus some. The table includes about 20,000 clones, around 80% detected once. Broader study findings: The average count of expanded clones was higher among CD8+ T cells than among CD4+. Blood T cells, both CD4+ and CD8+, expanded clonally by week 6 at 0.1 to 3.0 mg/kg. The study found among the lowest clonal expansion in partial responders at 0.1-3.0 mg/kg.

The sample was CD4+ or CD8+ T cells sorted from blood, taken in a trial of the OX40 agonist ivuxolimab. The J gene is TRBJ2-5, the V gene TRBV11-2, with 7 positions matching TRBD1. This sequence originates from an adult with an advanced solid tumor such as melanoma, head and neck, liver or kidney cancer. The CDR3 loop is CASSLKQGRWETQYF. CDR3 DNA sequence: TGTGCCAGCAGCTTGAAACAGGGGCGGTGGGAGACCCAGTACTTC.